Detailed here is one T cell receptor beta chain. Per the original methods: Amplification from reference gene primers served as the basis for estimated nucleated cell counts. Using immunoSEQ multiplex PCR, the repertoire was profiled, and TCRdb retains in-frame clones only, with some absent. Clonal size and the V and J genes are those of that table, whereas D and trimming came from the DNA. Of roughly 280,000 clones in the sample, approximately 90% were seen once. The sample comes from a study of blood T cell repertoires in COVID-19. The wider study: Acute and convalescent COVID-19 samples came from the United States, Italy and Spain.

Germline CDR1 is MNHEY and CDR2 is SMNVEV (reference sequence). Between the trimmed V and J ends, which lost 6 bases and 4 bases, there was a span of 15 bases. CDR3 length: 15 amino acids. Contact with a PCR-confirmed or clinician-diagnosed COVID-19 case occurred within 2 weeks of entry. The clonotype was recovered from a man in his forties who had been exposed to COVID-19. Input material: PBMCs or T cells enriched from blood (not recorded which). The chain recombines TRBV27 with TRBJ1-4, with a tentative D call TRBD1 (5 bases). The CDR3 DNA sequence: TGTGCCAGCAGGTCCGGAGACAGACTTAATGAAAAACTGTTTTTT. It specifies CASRSGDRLNEKLFF.